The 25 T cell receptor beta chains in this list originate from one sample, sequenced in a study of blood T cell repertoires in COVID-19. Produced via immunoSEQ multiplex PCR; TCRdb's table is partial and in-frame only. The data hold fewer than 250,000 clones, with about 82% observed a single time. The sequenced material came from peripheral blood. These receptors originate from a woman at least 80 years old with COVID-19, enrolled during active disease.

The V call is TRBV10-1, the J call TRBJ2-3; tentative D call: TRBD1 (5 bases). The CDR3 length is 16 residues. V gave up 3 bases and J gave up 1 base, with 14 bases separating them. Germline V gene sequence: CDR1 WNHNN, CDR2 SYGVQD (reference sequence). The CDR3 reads CASSDSQGRGTDTQYF. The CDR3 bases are TGCGCCAGCAGTGATAGTCAGGGCCGGGGCACAGATACGCAGTATTTT.

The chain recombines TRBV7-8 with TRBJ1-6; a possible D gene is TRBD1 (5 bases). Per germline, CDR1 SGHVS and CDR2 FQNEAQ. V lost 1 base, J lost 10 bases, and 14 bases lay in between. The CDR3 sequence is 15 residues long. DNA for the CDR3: TGTGCCAGCAGCTTAGACGCAGGGATCATGTCACCCCTCCACTTT. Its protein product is CASSLDAGIMSPLHF.

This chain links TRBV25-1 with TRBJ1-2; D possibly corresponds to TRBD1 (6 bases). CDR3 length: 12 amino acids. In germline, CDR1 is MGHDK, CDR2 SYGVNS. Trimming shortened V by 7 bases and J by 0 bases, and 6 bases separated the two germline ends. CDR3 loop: CASTGANYGYTF. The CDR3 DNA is TGTGCCAGCACAGGGGCTAACTATGGCTACACCTTC.

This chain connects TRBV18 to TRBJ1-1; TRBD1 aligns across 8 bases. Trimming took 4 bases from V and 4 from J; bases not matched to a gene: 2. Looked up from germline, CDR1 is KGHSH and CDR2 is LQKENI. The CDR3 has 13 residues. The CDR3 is CASSLTGGTEAFF. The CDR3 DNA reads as TGTGCCAGCTCACTTACAGGGGGCACTGAAGCTTTCTTT. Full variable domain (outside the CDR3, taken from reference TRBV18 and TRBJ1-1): NAGVMQNPRHLVRRRGQEARLRCSPMKGHSHVYWYRQLPEEGLKFMVYLQKENIIDESGMPKERFSAEFPKEGPSILRIQQVVRGDSAAYFCASSLTGGTEAFFGQGTRLTVV.

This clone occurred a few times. CDR3 nucleotide sequence: TGTGCCAGCAGCCTACTTAGCGGGGGATCCGGGGAGCTGTTTTTT. Its protein is CASSLLSGGSGELFF. The rearrangement uses TRBV7-6 and TRBJ2-2; 9 bases agree with TRBD2. The ends lost 5 bases at V and 6 bases at J; junction bases unmatched: 7. CDR3 size: 15 residues. Germline assignment: CDR1 SGHVS and CDR2 FNYEAQ. Full variable domain (outside the CDR3, taken from reference TRBV7-6 and TRBJ2-2): GAGVSQSPRYKVTKRGQDVALRCDPISGHVSLYWYRQALGQGPEFLTYFNYEAQQDKSGLPNDRFSAERPEGSISTLTIQRTEQRDSAMYRCASSLLSGGSGELFFGEGSRLTVL.

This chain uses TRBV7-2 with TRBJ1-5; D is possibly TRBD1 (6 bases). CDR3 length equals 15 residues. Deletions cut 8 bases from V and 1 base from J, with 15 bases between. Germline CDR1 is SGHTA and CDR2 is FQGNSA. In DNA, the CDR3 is TGTGCCAGCCACCCGGGGGGGGCGAGCAATCAGCCCCAGCATTTT. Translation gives CASHPGGASNQPQHF.

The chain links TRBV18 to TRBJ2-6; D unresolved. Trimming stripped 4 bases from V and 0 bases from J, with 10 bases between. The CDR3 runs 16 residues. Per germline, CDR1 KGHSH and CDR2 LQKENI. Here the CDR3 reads CASSLLTHSGANVLTF. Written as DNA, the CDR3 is TGTGCCAGCTCACTTCTTACACACTCTGGGGCCAACGTCCTGACTTTC.

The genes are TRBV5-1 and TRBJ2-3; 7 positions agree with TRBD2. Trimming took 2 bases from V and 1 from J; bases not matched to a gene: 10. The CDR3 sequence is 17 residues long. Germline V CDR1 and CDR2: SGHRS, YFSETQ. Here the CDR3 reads CASSLRPTSVGTDTQYF. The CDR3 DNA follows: TGCGCCAGCAGCTTACGTCCAACTAGCGTGGGCACAGATACGCAGTATTTT.

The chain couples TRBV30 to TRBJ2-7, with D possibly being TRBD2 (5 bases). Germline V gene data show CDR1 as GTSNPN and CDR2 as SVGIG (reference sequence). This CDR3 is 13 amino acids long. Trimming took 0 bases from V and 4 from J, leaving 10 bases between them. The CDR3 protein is CAWSVRSGYEQYF. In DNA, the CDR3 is TGTGCCTGGAGTGTACGATCGGGGTACGAGCAGTACTTC.

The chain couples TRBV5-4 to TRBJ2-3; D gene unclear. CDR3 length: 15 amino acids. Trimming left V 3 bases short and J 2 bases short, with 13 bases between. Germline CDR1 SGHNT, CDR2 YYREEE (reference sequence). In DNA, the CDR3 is TGTGCCAGCAGCTCGCAGGTCGGTTACACAGATACGCAGTATTTT. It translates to CASSSQVGYTDTQYF.

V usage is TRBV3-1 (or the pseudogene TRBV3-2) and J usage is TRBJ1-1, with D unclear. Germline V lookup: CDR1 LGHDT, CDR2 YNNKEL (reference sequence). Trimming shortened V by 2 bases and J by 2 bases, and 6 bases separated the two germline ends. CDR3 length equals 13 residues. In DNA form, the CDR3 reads TGTGCCAGCAGCCAACAGGTTAACACTGAAGCTTTCTTT. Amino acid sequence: CASSQQVNTEAFF.

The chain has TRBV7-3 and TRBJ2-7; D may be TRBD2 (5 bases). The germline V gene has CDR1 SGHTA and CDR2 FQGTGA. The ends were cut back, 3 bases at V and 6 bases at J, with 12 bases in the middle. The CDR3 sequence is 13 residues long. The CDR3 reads CASSLTTIGEQYF. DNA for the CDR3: TGTGCCAGCAGCTTGACGACTATCGGCGAGCAGTACTTC.

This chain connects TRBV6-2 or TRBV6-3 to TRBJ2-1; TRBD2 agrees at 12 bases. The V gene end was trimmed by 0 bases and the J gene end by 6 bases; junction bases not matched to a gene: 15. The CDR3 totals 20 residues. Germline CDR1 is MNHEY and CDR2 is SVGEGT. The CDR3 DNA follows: TGTGCCAGCAGTTACTCGAACTTCGCACTAGCGGGGGGCACAGGCAATGAGCAGTTCTTC. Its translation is CASSYSNFALAGGTGNEQFF.

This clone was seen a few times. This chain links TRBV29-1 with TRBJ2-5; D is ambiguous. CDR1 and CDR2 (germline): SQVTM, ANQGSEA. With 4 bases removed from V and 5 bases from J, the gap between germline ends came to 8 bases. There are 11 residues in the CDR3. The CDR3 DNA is TGCAGCGTTGGTTGGAGCGAGACCCAGTACTTC. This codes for CSVGWSETQYF. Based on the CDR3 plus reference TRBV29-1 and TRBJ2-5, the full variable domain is SAVISQKPSRDICQRGTSLTIQCQVDSQVTMMFWYRQQPGQSLTLIATANQGSEATYESGFVIDKFPISRPNLTFSTLTVSNMSPEDSSIYLCSVGWSETQYFGPGTRLLVL.

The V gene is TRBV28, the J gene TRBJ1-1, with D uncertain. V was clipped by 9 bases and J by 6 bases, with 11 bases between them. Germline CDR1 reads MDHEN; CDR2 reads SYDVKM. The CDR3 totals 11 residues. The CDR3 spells CASTYAAEAFF. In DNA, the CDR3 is TGTGCCAGTACTTATGCCGCTGAAGCTTTCTTT.

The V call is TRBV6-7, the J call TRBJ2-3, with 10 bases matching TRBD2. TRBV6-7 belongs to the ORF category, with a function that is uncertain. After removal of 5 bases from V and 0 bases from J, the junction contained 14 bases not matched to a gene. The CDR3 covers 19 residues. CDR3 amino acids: CASSPPIAGGEPSTDTQYF. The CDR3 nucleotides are TGTGCCAGCAGTCCCCCCATAGCGGGGGGAGAACCTAGCACAGATACGCAGTATTTT.

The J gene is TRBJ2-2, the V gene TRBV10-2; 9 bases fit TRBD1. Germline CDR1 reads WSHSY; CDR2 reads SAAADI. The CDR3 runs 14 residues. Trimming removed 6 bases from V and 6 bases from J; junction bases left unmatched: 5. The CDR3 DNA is TGCGCCAGCAGGGGACAGGGTTTACCCGGGGAGCTGTTTTTT. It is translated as CASRGQGLPGELFF.

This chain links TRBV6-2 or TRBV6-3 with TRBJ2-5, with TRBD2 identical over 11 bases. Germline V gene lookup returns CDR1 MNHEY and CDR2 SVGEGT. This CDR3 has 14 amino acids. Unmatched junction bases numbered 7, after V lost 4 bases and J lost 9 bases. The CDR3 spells CASSSSGGTGPQYF. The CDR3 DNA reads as TGTGCCAGCAGTTCTAGCGGGGGGACAGGGCCCCAGTACTTC.

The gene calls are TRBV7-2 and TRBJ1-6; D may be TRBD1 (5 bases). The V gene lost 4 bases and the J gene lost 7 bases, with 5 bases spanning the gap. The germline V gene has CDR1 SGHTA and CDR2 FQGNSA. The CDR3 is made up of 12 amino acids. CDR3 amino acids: CASSSGNSPLHF. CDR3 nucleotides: TGTGCCAGCAGCTCAGGGAATTCACCCCTCCACTTT.

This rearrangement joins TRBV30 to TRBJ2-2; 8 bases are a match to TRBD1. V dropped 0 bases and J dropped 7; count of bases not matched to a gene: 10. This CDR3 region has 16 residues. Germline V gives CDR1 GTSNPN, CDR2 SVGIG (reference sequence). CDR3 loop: CAWSVQGAFVGGELFF. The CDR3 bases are TGTGCCTGGAGTGTCCAGGGGGCATTCGTGGGCGGGGAGCTGTTTTTT. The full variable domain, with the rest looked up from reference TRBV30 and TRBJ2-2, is SQTIHQWPATLVQPVGSPLSLECTVEGTSNPNLYWYRQAAGRGLQLLFYSVGIGQISSEVPQNLSASRPQDRQFILSSKKLLLSDSGFYLCAWSVQGAFVGGELFFGEGSRLTVL.

The CDR3 coding sequence is TGTGCCAGCAGCGCCGGGAGCCCGGATCTGGGTGAGCAGTTCTTC. Translated: CASSAGSPDLGEQFF. The genes are TRBV9 and TRBJ2-1; a weak D match, TRBD2 (6 bases). CDR3 size: 15 residues. Trimming took 3 bases from V and 9 from J, leaving 19 bases between them. Germline lookup yields CDR1 SGDLS and CDR2 YYNGEE. The full variable domain, its missing parts supplied by reference TRBV9 and TRBJ2-1, is DSGVTQTPKHLITATGQRVTLRCSPRSGDLSVYWYQQSLDQGLQFLIQYYNGEERAKGNILERFSAQQFPDLHSELNLSSLELGDSALYFCASSAGSPDLGEQFFGPGTRLTVL.

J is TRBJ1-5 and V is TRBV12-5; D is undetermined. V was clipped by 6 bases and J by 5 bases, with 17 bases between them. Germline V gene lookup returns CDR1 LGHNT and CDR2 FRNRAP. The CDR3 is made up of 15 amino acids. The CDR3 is CASGMPRQVDQPQHF. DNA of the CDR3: TGTGCTAGTGGGATGCCACGGCAGGTTGATCAGCCCCAGCATTTT.

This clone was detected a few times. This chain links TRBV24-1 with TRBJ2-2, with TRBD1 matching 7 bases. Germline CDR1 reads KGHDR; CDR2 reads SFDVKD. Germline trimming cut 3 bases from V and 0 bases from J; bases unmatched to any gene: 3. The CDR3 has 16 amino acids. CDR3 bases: TGTGCCACCAGTGATCGGACAGGCCCGAACACCGGGGAGCTGTTTTTT. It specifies CATSDRTGPNTGELFF.

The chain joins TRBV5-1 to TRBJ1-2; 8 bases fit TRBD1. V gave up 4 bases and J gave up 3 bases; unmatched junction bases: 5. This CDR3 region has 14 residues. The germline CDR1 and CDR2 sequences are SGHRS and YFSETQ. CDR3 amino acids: CASSASGGYYGYTF. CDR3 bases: TGCGCCAGCAGCGCCTCAGGGGGCTACTATGGCTACACCTTC.

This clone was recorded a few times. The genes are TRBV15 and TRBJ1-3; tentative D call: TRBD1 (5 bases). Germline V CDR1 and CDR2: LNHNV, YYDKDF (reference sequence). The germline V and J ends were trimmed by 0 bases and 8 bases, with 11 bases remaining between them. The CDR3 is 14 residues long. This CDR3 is CATSREPGQDTIYF. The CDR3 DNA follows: TGTGCCACCAGCAGAGAGCCAGGGCAGGACACCATATATTTT.